The 5 T cell receptor beta chains given below trace back to one sample, sequenced in a study of blood T cells in healthy people across ages. It was with a sample-barcoded 5' primer and a J-beta primer mix that a second PCR of roughly 7 to 12 cycles was run. MiXCR, run by TCRdb on the 5' RACE reads, gives a single entry per CDR3 protein. Seen here are about 560,000 distinct CDR3 sequences, roughly a quarter observed once, and the top ten hold 3% to 4%. In addition, the sample was reused for a study of T cells of mothers and their children.

What was sequenced was blood. The source of these receptors is a boy aged 2 to 10 in good health.

In this sample, this clonotype turned up a few times. This rearrangement joins TRBV6-5 to TRBJ1-1, with D unclear. V was pared by 5 bases and J by 7 bases, with 14 bases between. This CDR3 comprises 13 residues. In germline, CDR1 is MNHEY, CDR2 SVGAGI. CDR3 in amino acids: CASSRPGRNEAFF. CDR3 in DNA: TGTGCCAGCAGTCGTCCTGGGAGGAATGAAGCTTTCTTT.

Notes on this clonotype: Mismatch with germline at one junction end may stem from a read error. J is TRBJ2-5 and V is TRBV6-5; TRBD2 matches at 10 bases. Germline CDR1 is MNHEY and CDR2 is SVGAGI. The CDR3 extends over 12 amino acids. CDR3 amino acids: CASSYKGTSENF. The CDR3 nucleotides are TGTGCCAGCAGTTACAAGGGGACTAGCGAGAACTTC.

The V call is TRBV4-3, the J call TRBJ2-3; D is unresolved. The CDR3 spans 15 residues. Trimming shortened V by 0 bases and J by 1 base, and 8 bases separated the two germline ends. Germline CDR1 reads LGHNA; CDR2 reads YSLEER. The CDR3 bases are TGCGCCAGCAGCCAAGAGAGGACCGGCACAGATACGCAGTATTTT. Protein sequence: CASSQERTGTDTQYF.

This chain joins TRBV3-1 and TRBJ1-2; D not certain. Trimming left V 0 bases short and J 7 bases short, with 12 bases between. The CDR3 is made up of 14 amino acids. Germline values: CDR1 LGHDT, CDR2 YNNKEL (reference sequence). This CDR3 is CASSQDIGVSGYTF. The CDR3 DNA is TGTGCCAGCAGCCAAGATATAGGCGTCAGTGGCTACACCTTC.

V is TRBV5-6 and J is TRBJ2-4; 9 nucleotides match TRBD1. Germline trimming cut 0 bases from V and 8 bases from J; bases unmatched to any gene: 3. Germline V gene data show CDR1 as SGHDT and CDR2 as YYEEEE. This CDR3 is 14 amino acids long. The CDR3 here is CASSLVWDRDIQYF. As DNA, the CDR3 is TGTGCCAGCAGCTTGGTATGGGACAGGGACATTCAGTACTTC.